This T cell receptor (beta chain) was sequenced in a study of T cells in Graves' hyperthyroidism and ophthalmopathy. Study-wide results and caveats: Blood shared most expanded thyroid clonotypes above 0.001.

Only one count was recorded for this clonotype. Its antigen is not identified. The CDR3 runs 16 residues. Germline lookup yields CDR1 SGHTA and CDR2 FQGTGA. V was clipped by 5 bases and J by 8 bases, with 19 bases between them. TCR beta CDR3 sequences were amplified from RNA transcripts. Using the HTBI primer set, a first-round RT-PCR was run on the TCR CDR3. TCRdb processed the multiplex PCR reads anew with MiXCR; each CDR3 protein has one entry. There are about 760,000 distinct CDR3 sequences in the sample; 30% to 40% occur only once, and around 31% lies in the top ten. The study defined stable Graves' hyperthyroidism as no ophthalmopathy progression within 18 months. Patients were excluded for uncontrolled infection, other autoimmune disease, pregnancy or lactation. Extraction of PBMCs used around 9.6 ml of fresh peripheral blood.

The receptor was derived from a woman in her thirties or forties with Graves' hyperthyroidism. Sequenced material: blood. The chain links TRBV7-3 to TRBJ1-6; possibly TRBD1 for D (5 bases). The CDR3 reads CASSVRKGSSDSPLHF. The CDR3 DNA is TGTGCCAGCAGCGTCCGAAAGGGGTCTTCGGATTCACCCCTCCACTTT. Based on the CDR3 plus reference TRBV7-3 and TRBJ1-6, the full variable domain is GAGVSQTPSNKVTEKGKYVELRCDPISGHTALYWYRQSLGQGPEFLIYFQGTGAADDSGLPNDRFFAVRPEGSVSTLKIQRTERGDSAVYLCASSVRKGSSDSPLHFGNGTRLTVT.